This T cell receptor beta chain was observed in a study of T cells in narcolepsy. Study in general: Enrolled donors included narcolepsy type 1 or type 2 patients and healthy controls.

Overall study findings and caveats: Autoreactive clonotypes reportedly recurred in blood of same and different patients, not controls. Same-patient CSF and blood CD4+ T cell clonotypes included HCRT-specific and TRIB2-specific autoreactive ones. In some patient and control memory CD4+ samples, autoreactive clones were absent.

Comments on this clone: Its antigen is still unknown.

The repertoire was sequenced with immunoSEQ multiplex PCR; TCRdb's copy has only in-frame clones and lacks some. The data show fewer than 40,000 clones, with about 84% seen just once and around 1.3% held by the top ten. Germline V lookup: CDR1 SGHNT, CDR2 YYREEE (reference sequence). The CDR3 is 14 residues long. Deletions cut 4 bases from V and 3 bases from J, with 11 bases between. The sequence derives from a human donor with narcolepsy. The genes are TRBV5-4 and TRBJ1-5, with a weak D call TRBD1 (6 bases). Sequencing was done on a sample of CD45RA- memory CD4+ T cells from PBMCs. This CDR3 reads CASSAQGSNQPQHF. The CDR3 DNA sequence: TGTGCCAGCAGCGCACAGGGTTCCAATCAGCCCCAGCATTTT.